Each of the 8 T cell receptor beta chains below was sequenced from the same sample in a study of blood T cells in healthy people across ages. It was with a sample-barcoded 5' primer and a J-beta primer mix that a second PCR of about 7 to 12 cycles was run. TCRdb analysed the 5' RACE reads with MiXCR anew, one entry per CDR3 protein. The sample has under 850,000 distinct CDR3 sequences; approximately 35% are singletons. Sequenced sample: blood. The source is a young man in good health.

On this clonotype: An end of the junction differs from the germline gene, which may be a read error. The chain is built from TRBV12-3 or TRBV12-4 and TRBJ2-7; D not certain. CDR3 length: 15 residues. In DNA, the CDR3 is TGTACCAGCAGTTTTACCCCAACAGTACCCTACGAGCAGTACTTC. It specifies CTSSFTPTVPYEQYF.

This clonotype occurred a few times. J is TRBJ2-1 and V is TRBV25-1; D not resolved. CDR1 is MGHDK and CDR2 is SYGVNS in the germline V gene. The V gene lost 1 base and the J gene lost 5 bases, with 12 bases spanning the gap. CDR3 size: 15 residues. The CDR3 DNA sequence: TGTGCCAGCAGTGAATGGGGTCTCGCAAACAATGAGCAGTTCTTC. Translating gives CASSEWGLANNEQFF. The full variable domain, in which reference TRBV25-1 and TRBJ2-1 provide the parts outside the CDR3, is EADIYQTPRYLVIGTGKKITLECSQTMGHDKMYWYQQDPGMELHLIHYSYGVNSTEKGDLSSESTVSRIRTEHFPLTLESARPSHTSQYLCASSEWGLANNEQFFGPGTRLTVL.

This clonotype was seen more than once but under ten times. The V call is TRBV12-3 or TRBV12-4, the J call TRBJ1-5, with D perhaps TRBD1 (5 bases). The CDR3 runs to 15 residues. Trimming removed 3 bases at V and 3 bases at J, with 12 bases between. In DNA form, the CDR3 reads TGTGCCAGCAGTTTGAACGGGGCCTTCAATCAGCCCCAGCATTTT. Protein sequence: CASSLNGAFNQPQHF.

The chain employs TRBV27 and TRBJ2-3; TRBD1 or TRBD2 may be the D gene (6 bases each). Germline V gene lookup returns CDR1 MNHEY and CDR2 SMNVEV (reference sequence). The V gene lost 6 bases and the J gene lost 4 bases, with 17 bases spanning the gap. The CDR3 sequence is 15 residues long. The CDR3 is CASRRGPPPADTQYF. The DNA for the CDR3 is TGTGCCAGCAGACGGGGGCCCCCCCCGGCAGATACGCAGTATTTT.

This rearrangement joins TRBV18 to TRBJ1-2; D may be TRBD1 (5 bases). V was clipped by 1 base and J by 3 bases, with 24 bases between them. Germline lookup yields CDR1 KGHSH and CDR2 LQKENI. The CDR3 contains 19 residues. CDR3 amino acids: CASSPQATAPLYRDYGYTF. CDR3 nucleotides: TGTGCCAGCTCACCACAGGCGACAGCTCCATTGTATCGTGACTATGGCTACACCTTC.

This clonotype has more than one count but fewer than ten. DNA for the CDR3: TGTGCCATCCAAGATAGCGGGGGGGGGTACAATGAGCAGTTCTTC. This sequence encodes CAIQDSGGGYNEQFF. This chain joins TRBV10-3 and TRBJ2-1; 11 bases are shared with TRBD2. Germline lookup yields CDR1 ENHRY and CDR2 SYGVKD. The CDR3 is made up of 15 amino acids. With 8 bases clipped from V and 4 bases from J, the junction kept 7 bases outside the gene matches.

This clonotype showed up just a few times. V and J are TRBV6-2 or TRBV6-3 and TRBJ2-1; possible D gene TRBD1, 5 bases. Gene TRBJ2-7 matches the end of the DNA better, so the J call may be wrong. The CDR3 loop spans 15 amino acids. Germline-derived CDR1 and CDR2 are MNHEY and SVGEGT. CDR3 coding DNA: TGTGCCAGCAGTCTTCGACAGACAATCTACAATGAGCAGTACTTC. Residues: CASSLRQTIYNEQYF.

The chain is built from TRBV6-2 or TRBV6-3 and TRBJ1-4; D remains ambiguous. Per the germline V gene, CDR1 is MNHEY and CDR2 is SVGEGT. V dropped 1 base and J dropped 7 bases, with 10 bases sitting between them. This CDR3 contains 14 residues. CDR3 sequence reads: CASSYFNRAEKLFF. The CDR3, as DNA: TGTGCCAGCAGTTACTTCAACAGAGCTGAAAAACTGTTTTTT.